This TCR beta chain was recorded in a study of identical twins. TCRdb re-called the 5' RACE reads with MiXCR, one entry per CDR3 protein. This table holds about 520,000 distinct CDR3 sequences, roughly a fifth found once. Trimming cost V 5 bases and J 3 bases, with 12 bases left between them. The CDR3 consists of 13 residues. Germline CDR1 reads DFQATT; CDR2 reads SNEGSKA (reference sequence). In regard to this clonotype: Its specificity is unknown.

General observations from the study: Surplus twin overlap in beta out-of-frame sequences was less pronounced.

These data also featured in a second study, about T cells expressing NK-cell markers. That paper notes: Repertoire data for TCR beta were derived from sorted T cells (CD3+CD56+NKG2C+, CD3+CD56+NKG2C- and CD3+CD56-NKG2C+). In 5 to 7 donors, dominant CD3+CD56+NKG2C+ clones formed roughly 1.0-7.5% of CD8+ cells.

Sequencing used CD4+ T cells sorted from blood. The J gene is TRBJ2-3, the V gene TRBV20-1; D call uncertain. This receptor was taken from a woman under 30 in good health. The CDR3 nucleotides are TGCAGTGCTGGCCCCGGACGTACAGATACGCAGTATTTT. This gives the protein CSAGPGRTDTQYF.